The rows below give T cell receptor beta chains drawn from one sample of a study of T-cell reconstitution after alpha-beta-depleted transplantation in children. TCRdb processed the PCR reads anew with MiXCR; each CDR3 protein has one entry. This sample has fewer than 750,000 distinct CDR3 sequences; 23% occur once, and the top ten carry over 12%. Sequencing was performed on PBMCs, mostly from graft donor cells, taken 360 days after TCRalphabeta/CD19-depleted stem cell transplant. The source of these receptors is a boy in the first two years of life who had a stem cell transplant for acute myeloid leukemia, so the T cells may come from the graft donor. Each CDR3 is given without its conserved first and last residue.

11	TRBV15	TRBJ1-2	ATSSGSYYGYT
15	TRBV12-3/TRBV12-4	TRBJ2-1	ASSLRPGGVLYNEQF
14	TRBV4-3	TRBJ2-2	ASSPREMPYTGELF
12	TRBV24-1	TRBJ2-1	ATSGGRTYNEQF
15	TRBV29-1	TRBJ2-1	SAKGTEVGFRKNEQF
12	TRBV12-3/TRBV12-4	TRBJ2-1	ASSLIDRANEQF
13	TRBV6-2/TRBV6-3	TRBJ2-1	ASSYGRGGYNEQF
12	TRBV20-1	TRBJ2-7	SARAGTDTYEQY
15	TRBV6-2/TRBV6-3	TRBJ1-1	ASSYGSNSRRNTEAF
14	TRBV13	TRBJ2-6	ASSLGTGSGANVLT
17	TRBV12-3/TRBV12-4	TRBJ2-1	ASSFPGLAGRSSYNEQF
14	TRBV9	TRBJ2-1	ASRDIQDTDYNEQF
15	TRBV3-1	TRBJ2-2	ASSRGGTRPNTGELF
13	TRBV9	TRBJ2-6	ASSPRVNGANVLT
11	TRBV29-1	TRBJ2-3	SVVRGATDTQY
14	TRBV12-3/TRBV12-4	TRBJ1-1	ASSHRRDRGHTEAF
11	TRBV20-1	TRBJ2-3	SSGVPGTDTQY
12	TRBV7-9	TRBJ1-5	ASSLEGGFQPQH
15	TRBV7-2	TRBJ1-3	ASSLALRQYTGNTIY
14	TRBV20-1	TRBJ2-5	SASPGQWAPEETQY
14	TRBV7-9	TRBJ2-7	ASSSTTSAHSYEQY
12	TRBV24-1	TRBJ2-4	ATSDGQPKNIQY
13	TRBV4-1	TRBJ2-2	ASSQAAANTGELF
12	TRBV5-1	TRBJ1-2	ASREGAMDYGYT
15	TRBV7-8	TRBJ2-5	ASSPGTSGGARETQY
14	TRBV5-1	TRBJ2-7	ASSSQLAGGSYEQY
15	TRBV7-9	TRBJ2-1	ASSFRGGDSLYNEQF
14	TRBV7-2	TRBJ2-3	ASSLAQWGATDTQY
12	TRBV7-2	TRBJ2-1	ASYGTTKYNEQF
14	TRBV24-1	TRBJ2-1	ATSDPGEGVYNEQF
11	TRBV7-2	TRBJ1-1	ASSKEVLTEAF
15	TRBV4-3	TRBJ2-2	ASSQARDRELAGELF
14	TRBV6-5	TRBJ2-2	ASRLGWTSNTGELF
15	TRBV20-1	TRBJ2-1	SASRFERGGAYNEQF
12	TRBV28	TRBJ1-5	ASSLEREIQPQH
14	TRBV7-6	TRBJ2-1	ASSSVGGVSYNEQF
14	TRBV5-1	TRBJ2-5	ASSPRLAGVQETQY
12	TRBV20-1	TRBJ2-3	SARTLAGTDTQY
14	TRBV28	TRBJ1-3	ASSFLGDSAGNTIY
11	TRBV20-1	TRBJ2-7	SAAGASSYEQY
15	TRBV5-1	TRBJ1-2	ASSPDPSSSATYGYT
11	TRBV7-8	TRBJ1-2	ASRGDRAYGYT
13	TRBV6-4	TRBJ2-1	ASSPGRPTYNEQF
13	TRBV7-2	TRBJ1-1	ASSPTVTGNTEAF
13	TRBV2	TRBJ2-3	ASSAGGLDTDTQY
12	TRBV28	TRBJ1-1	ASSLQALNTEAF
11	TRBV6-2/TRBV6-3	TRBJ2-5	ASCSGGKETQY
15	TRBV4-1	TRBJ1-3	ASSQGGQGAYGNTIY
14	TRBV9	TRBJ2-1	ASSVGGLALYNEQF
17	TRBV7-2	TRBJ2-5	ASSLRVGAGTSGEETQY
14	TRBV5-5	TRBJ2-1	ASSLALAGVNNEQF
13	TRBV6-5	TRBJ2-2	ASSYSGPFTGELF
13	TRBV5-5	TRBJ2-5	ASSLIWGTQETQY
11	TRBV29-1	TRBJ2-2	SVWGPTTGELF
13	TRBV12-3/TRBV12-4	TRBJ2-5	ASGWTGGSQETQY
11	TRBV7-4	TRBJ2-1	ASSLGLGTGQF
13	TRBV5-5	TRBJ2-7	ASSLAVKVTYEQY
15	TRBV15	TRBJ2-3	ATSALLPGGVQGTQY
13	TRBV7-6	TRBJ2-1	ASSFRQGSYNEQF